The rows below give T cell receptor beta chains drawn from one sample of a study. TCRdb re-called the 5' RACE reads through MiXCR, storing one row per CDR3 protein. The sample consists of 60,000 to 65,000 distinct CDR3 sequences, 25% to 30% of them appearing once. Material: tumor-infiltrating naive CD4+ T cells sorted from the breast tumor. All receptors derive from a female donor with breast cancer. Both conserved end residues are trimmed from each CDR3. Each record gives: clone size, CDR3 length, V gene, CDR3 protein. For some rows the clone size is stated as once, few or many, or as a class when expanded; others skip it.

few,15,TRBV10-3,AISRNLQGAGTGELF
many,11,TRBV10-1,ASSESPDQPQH
NA,11,TRBV6-5,ASSRGLVYEQY
few,15,TRBV25-1,ASSDSGTGDRHDEQF
NA,11,TRBV20-1,SAGTEKVYEQY
NA,10,TRBV28,ASISSGRRQF
many,11,TRBV7-2,ASSLWETTEAF
NA,15,TRBV19,ASSIHWRGRGYNEQF
NA,11,TRBV7-2,ASSPYPQLEQC
NA,13,TRBV20-1,SARGASGWRDEQF
NA,11,TRBV7-9,ASSSQLLDTQY
few,12,TRBV12-3/TRBV12-4,ASSPRQGGEKLF
NA,12,TRBV27,ASSFGWDSNEQY
NA,12,TRBV5-4,ASSTRGGTDTQY
few,13,TRBV5-1,ASSLAATTTGELF
few,9,TRBV7-8,ASSLQYEQY
NA,12,TRBV2,ASRSQGSSTEAF
NA,13,TRBV6-5,ASSYSGGAHGEQY
NA,15,TRBV5-1,ASSPLDRAISGNTIY
few,15,TRBV20-1,SATPFLAGDLTDTQY
NA,12,TRBV20-1,SAETSGRANEQF
few,14,TRBV4-3,ASSHLAGGSVETQY
NA,14,TRBV5-1,ASSLTTGTGPDTQY
few,14,TRBV4-1,ASSQGGGWGADTQY
NA,15,TRBV5-6,ASTSRGPGGWQETQY
few,11,TRBV10-3,AISEGVNTEAF
many,12,TRBV29-1,SVLAGTVNTEAF
few,12,TRBV6-1,ASSEYTGNTEAF
few,13,TRBV12-3/TRBV12-4,ASSLTGARDSPLH
many,11,TRBV9,ASSSRYYTEAF
few,12,TRBV14,ASSRDSFGNTIY
NA,13,TRBV7-8,ASSPPRRASNIQY
NA,13,TRBV19,ASSIRTGSNQPQH
many,15,TRBV7-2,ASSLAFGREPKNIQY
few,17,TRBV11-2,ASSETRQGAIRGTGELF
NA,12,TRBV11-2,ASSHRGRRAEAF
medium-sized,13,TRBV4-2,ASSQGQPSTDTQY
NA,14,TRBV6-1,ASSEWGPGREETQY
few,11,TRBV6-1,ATQRLQNTEAF
many,12,TRBV20-1,SAHDRTGSGEAF
many,13,TRBV5-1,ASSLAGQGAETQY
many,14,TRBV5-5,ASSLTGDTDTGELF
NA,9,TRBV7-2,ASRSGSTQY
few,11,TRBV7-2,ASSSAGVPTQY
NA,15,TRBV12-3/TRBV12-4,ASRGLQGESGANVLT
NA,13,TRBV12-3/TRBV12-4,ASSLVGTTTDTQY